The 5 T cell receptor beta chains given below trace back to one sample, sequenced in a study of control samples from healthy donors and cancer patients (dated by TCRdb to the early 2020s). Receptor libraries were prepared by the immunoSEQ multiplex PCR assay. Sourced from immuneACCESS, this table was stored by TCRdb with only in-frame sequences that have V and J called. A share of the clones is absent; for the studies checked, an unresolved V gene accounts for under half, and the remainder has no known explanation. This sample has 55,000 to 85,000 clones in its table, and about 90% of those were observed once. Around 19% of the sample comes from the top ten. The sample was PBMCs. The source of these receptors is a man aged 60 to 69 with lung cancer.

This chain connects TRBV3-1 (or the pseudogene TRBV3-2) to TRBJ1-2; D might be TRBD1 (5 bases). Looked up from germline, CDR1 is LGHDT and CDR2 is YNNKEL (reference sequence). CDR3 length equals 13 residues. Trimming left V 0 bases short and J 8 bases short, with 10 bases between. The CDR3 coding sequence is TGTGCCAGCAGCCAAGAGGGGCGAGAGGGCTACACCTTC. Protein: CASSQEGREGYTF.

CDR3 sequence reads: CASSPGTGKYNEQFF. The CDR3 nucleotides read TGTGCCAGCAGCCCCGGGACAGGGAAATACAATGAGCAGTTCTTC. The genes are TRBV11-2 and TRBJ2-1; 9 bases match TRBD1. J gave up 4 bases and V 5 bases, and 6 bases lay outside the gene matches. Germline V gives CDR1 SGHAT, CDR2 FQNNGV. This CDR3 spans 15 amino acids. Looking up the rest from reference TRBV11-2 and TRBJ2-1 gives the full variable domain: EAGVAQSPRYKIIEKRQSVAFWCNPISGHATLYWYQQILGQGPKLLIQFQNNGVVDDSQLPKDRFSAERLKGVDSTLKIQPAKLEDSAVYLCASSPGTGKYNEQFFGPGTRLTVL.

This sequence joins TRBV24-1 and TRBJ1-3, with unresolved D. Germline values: CDR1 KGHDR, CDR2 SFDVKD. V was cut by 3 bases and J by 2 bases, with 10 bases left in between. CDR3 size: 15 residues. The CDR3 sequence is CATSDPGRAGNTIYF. The CDR3 nucleotides read TGTGCCACCAGTGATCCTGGACGTGCTGGAAACACCATATATTTT.

The chain couples TRBV29-1 to TRBJ2-2; 7 nucleotides match TRBD2. The CDR3 loop spans 14 amino acids. The V and J ends lost 4 bases and 1 base, in that order; junction bases with no gene match: 3. CDR1 and CDR2 from the germline V gene are SQVTM and ANQGSEA. DNA for the CDR3: TGCAGCGTTGGGCGGGGGAGGAACACCGGGGAGCTGTTTTTT. This sequence encodes CSVGRGRNTGELFF.

This chain links TRBV30 with TRBJ2-2; D is unclear. This CDR3 has 12 residues. The ends were cut back, 4 bases at V and 5 bases at J, with 8 bases in the middle. CDR1 is GTSNPN and CDR2 is SVGIG in the germline V gene (reference sequence). The CDR3 spells CAWNRGTGELFF. DNA of the CDR3: TGTGCCTGGAACCGAGGAACCGGGGAGCTGTTTTTT.